The 30 T cell receptor beta chains reported below all come from one sample, sequenced in a study of T cell responses to AZD1222 COVID-19 vaccine. Clones were sequenced by immunoSEQ multiplex PCR, and TCRdb holds only the in-frame ones, with some missing. Among 85,000 to 100,000 clones listed, about 88% were seen once. The specimen comprised peripheral blood, sampled on day 0 of AZD1222 vaccination. Receptors were obtained from an adult in good health.

CDR3 protein: CATQGAGYGYTF. In DNA form, the CDR3 reads TGTGCCACCCAGGGGGCCGGCTATGGCTACACCTTC. This sequence joins TRBV10-3 and TRBJ1-2, with TRBD1 identical over 8 bases. Germline loops: CDR1 ENHRY, CDR2 SYGVKD. CDR3 length: 12 residues. Unmatched junction bases numbered 5, after V lost 10 bases and J lost 4 bases.

This chain connects TRBV5-1 to TRBJ2-1, with 13 bases aligning to TRBD2. CDR1 SGHRS and CDR2 YFSETQ come from the germline V gene. With V trimmed by 4 bases and J by 7 bases, 14 bases remained unmatched. The CDR3 runs 18 residues. The CDR3 protein is CASSRLLAGGPDPNEQFF. CDR3 DNA: TGCGCCAGCAGCCGCCTACTAGCGGGGGGGCCAGATCCAAATGAGCAGTTCTTC.

The genes are TRBV5-1 and TRBJ2-1; perhaps TRBD1 as D (6 bases). This CDR3 contains 12 residues. Per the germline V gene, CDR1 is SGHRS and CDR2 is YFSETQ. Trimming stripped 3 bases from V and 7 bases from J, with 8 bases between. CDR3 region: CASSWDINEQFF. CDR3 coding DNA: TGCGCCAGCAGCTGGGACATTAATGAGCAGTTCTTC.

The chain couples TRBV27 to TRBJ1-2; D not resolved. This CDR3 has 13 amino acids. Trimming cost V 6 bases and J 4 bases, with 12 bases left between them. CDR1 is MNHEY, CDR2 SMNVEV, per germline (reference sequence). As DNA, the CDR3 is TGTGCCAGCAGCCCAAGGGCCGCCTATGGCTACACCTTC. This gives the protein CASSPRAAYGYTF.

The chain recombines TRBV5-6 with TRBJ1-3, with 7 positions matching TRBD1. The CDR3 consists of 14 residues. The V and J ends lost 2 bases and 6 bases, in that order; junction bases with no gene match: 5. In germline, CDR1 is SGHDT, CDR2 YYEEEE. The DNA of the CDR3 is TGTGCCAGCAGCTTAGGAGGGGGCGTAAACACCATATATTTT. Translated, it gives CASSLGGGVNTIYF.

The V call is TRBV6-5, the J call TRBJ1-1; D perhaps matches TRBD1 (5 bases). V lost 8 bases and J 0 bases, leaving 7 bases between the germline ends. CDR1 and CDR2 from the germline V gene are MNHEY and SVGAGI. The length of the CDR3 is 12 residues. The CDR3 protein is CASGQMNTEAFF. The CDR3 DNA follows: TGTGCCAGCGGACAAATGAACACTGAAGCTTTCTTT.

This rearrangement joins TRBV2 to TRBJ1-2; no reliable D call. Germline V gene lookup returns CDR1 SNHLY and CDR2 FYNNEI. V was trimmed by 0 bases and J by 2 bases, leaving 16 bases between them. This CDR3 has 17 residues. Here the CDR3 DNA reads TGTGCCAGCAGTGAAGCGCCACAGAGTGCCTCCAACTATGGCTACACCTTC. It yields the protein CASSEAPQSASNYGYTF.

This clone has only one observation. The chain combines TRBV6-4 with TRBJ2-3; TRBD2 aligns across 14 bases. This CDR3 spans 19 amino acids. The germline V gene encodes CDR1 MRHNA and CDR2 SNTAGT. V dropped 0 bases and J dropped 0; count of bases not matched to a gene: 5. The CDR3 spells CASSDSPGLAGASTDTQYF. CDR3 bases: TGTGCCAGCAGTGACTCGCCGGGACTAGCGGGGGCGAGCACAGATACGCAGTATTTT.

This chain uses TRBV18 with TRBJ2-2, with D possibly being TRBD2 (5 bases). The CDR3 has 13 amino acids. Trimming removed 1 base from V and 13 bases from J, with 13 bases in between. Germline CDR1 KGHSH, CDR2 LQKENI. The CDR3 spells CASSPLSGEGLFF. The CDR3 DNA follows: TGTGCCAGCTCACCACTTTCAGGAGAGGGGCTGTTTTTT.

J is TRBJ2-1 and V is TRBV10-2, with D unclear. V lost 6 bases, J lost 0 bases, and 6 bases lay in between. The CDR3 spans 13 residues. Per the germline V gene, CDR1 is WSHSY and CDR2 is SAAADI. CDR3 DNA sequence: TGCGCCAGCAGCCCCGGCTCCTACAATGAGCAGTTCTTC. Residues: CASSPGSYNEQFF.

V usage is TRBV11-2 and J usage is TRBJ2-7, with a weak D call TRBD1 (5 bases). V was clipped by 3 bases and J by 5 bases, with 11 bases between them. Germline CDR1 reads SGHAT; CDR2 reads FQNNGV. The CDR3 sequence is 13 residues long. Here the CDR3 DNA reads TGTGCCAGCAGCTTCAACAGGTTGGACGAGCAGTACTTC. Encoded protein: CASSFNRLDEQYF.

The V and J genes are TRBV3-1 (or the pseudogene TRBV3-2) and TRBJ1-1; D gene unclear. The CDR3 extends over 14 amino acids. Trimming removed 0 bases from V and 4 bases from J, with 9 bases in between. CDR1 and CDR2 (germline): LGHDT, YNNKEL (reference sequence). CDR3 loop: CASSQELGSTEAFF. CDR3 nucleotides: TGTGCCAGCAGCCAAGAGTTAGGGAGCACTGAAGCTTTCTTT.

The rearrangement joins TRBV28 to TRBJ1-2; 8 bases match TRBD1. The junction had 12 bases not matched to a gene; V was cut back by 5 bases and J by 7 bases. The CDR3 consists of 15 residues. The V gene's germline CDR1 is MDHEN and CDR2 SYDVKM. The CDR3 DNA reads as TGTGCCAGCAGTCCGCCGGCGGACAGGGTGTTTGGCTACACCTTC. Amino acids: CASSPPADRVFGYTF.

V is TRBV2 and J is TRBJ1-2, with 8 bases aligning to TRBD1. From germline, CDR1 is SNHLY and CDR2 FYNNEI. The length of the CDR3 is 14 residues. The ends lost 1 base at V and 7 bases at J; junction bases unmatched: 5. CDR3 nucleotides: TGTGCCAGCAGTGAAGTTAGGACAGGGTCTGGCTACACCTTC. Its translation: CASSEVRTGSGYTF.

The chain employs TRBV6-1 and TRBJ2-1; D may be TRBD2 (6 bases). Germline values: CDR1 MNHNS, CDR2 SASEGT. The V end lost 4 bases, the J end lost 4 bases, and 20 bases lay between the germline ends. The CDR3 loop spans 17 amino acids. CDR3 nucleotides: TGTGCCAGCAGTGTCCGACCCGGGGGTCCCCCTTACAATGAGCAGTTCTTC. This translates into CASSVRPGGPPYNEQFF.

J is TRBJ1-2 and V is TRBV6-5; D is uncertain. With 7 bases removed from V and 4 bases from J, the gap between germline ends came to 13 bases. CDR1 and CDR2 from the germline V gene are MNHEY and SVGAGI. The CDR3 runs 13 residues. The DNA for the CDR3 is TGTGCCAGCATCGAGGGCTTTCGCTATGGCTACACCTTC. Amino acids: CASIEGFRYGYTF.

The rearrangement joins TRBV9 to TRBJ2-1, with TRBD2 matching over 9 bases. Germline lookup yields CDR1 SGDLS and CDR2 YYNGEE. The CDR3 extends over 16 amino acids. J was trimmed by 7 bases and V by 4 bases; bases with no gene match: 12. The CDR3 DNA follows: TGTGCCAGCAGCCCAGATGGCGGGGGGGCAGTGAATGAGCAGTTCTTC. Its protein product is CASSPDGGGAVNEQFF.

This clone has only a few counts. The gene calls are TRBV7-3 and TRBJ2-7, with no clear D. In germline, CDR1 is SGHTA, CDR2 FQGTGA. Trimming pared 4 bases from V and 2 bases from J, leaving 0 bases between. The CDR3 spans 10 residues. The CDR3 DNA follows: TGTGCCAGCAGCTCCTACGAGCAGTACTTC. Translation gives CASSSYEQYF.

The chain employs TRBV6-5 and TRBJ2-7; tentatively, D is TRBD1 or TRBD2 (5 bases each). CDR3 length: 13 residues. Trimming took off 6 bases at V and 2 bases at J, with 11 bases between the two ends. In germline, CDR1 is MNHEY, CDR2 SVGAGI. DNA of the CDR3: TGTGCCAGCAGCCGGGACGGAACCTACGAGCAGTACTTC. As protein: CASSRDGTYEQYF.

This clone was detected only once. The CDR3 is CASSFPRANYGYTF. The DNA of the CDR3 is TGTGCCAGCAGCTTCCCCAGAGCTAACTATGGCTACACCTTC. The chain recombines TRBV5-5 with TRBJ1-2; no firm D call. V lost 2 bases, J lost 0 bases, and 8 bases lay in between. The germline V gene encodes CDR1 SGHKS and CDR2 YYEKEE (reference sequence). CDR3 size: 14 residues.

This chain uses TRBV10-3 with TRBJ1-4, with 9 bases that match TRBD1. This CDR3 is 13 amino acids long. Losses at the gene ends were 5 bases for V and 7 bases for J; bases not matched to a gene: 2. In germline, CDR1 is ENHRY, CDR2 SYGVKD. CDR3 residues: CAISRTGAEKLFF. CDR3 DNA sequence: TGTGCCATCAGTAGGACAGGGGCTGAAAAACTGTTTTTT.

V and J are TRBV19 and TRBJ2-3, with no clear D. CDR1 is LNHDA, CDR2 SQIVND, per germline (reference sequence). V was shortened by 4 bases and J by 2 bases, with 4 bases between the two germline ends. This CDR3 contains 12 residues. CDR3 loop: CASSKDTDTQYF. CDR3 nucleotide sequence: TGTGCCAGTAGTAAGGACACAGATACGCAGTATTTT.

The rearrangement uses TRBV30 and TRBJ2-2, with D unclear. V was clipped by 4 bases and J by 7 bases, with 16 bases between them. Germline V gene data show CDR1 as GTSNPN and CDR2 as SVGIG (reference sequence). The CDR3 spans 14 residues. This CDR3 is CAWTRKRVGGELFF. In DNA, the CDR3 is TGTGCCTGGACCCGAAAACGGGTTGGCGGGGAGCTGTTTTTT.

The chain combines TRBV7-8 with TRBJ1-6, with D hard to call. Germline loops: CDR1 SGHVS, CDR2 FQNEAQ. This CDR3 region has 15 residues. Trimming left V 0 bases short and J 6 bases short, with 9 bases between. The CDR3 bases are TGTGCCAGCAGCTTAGCGAGTACACCTAATTCACCCCTCCACTTT. This sequence encodes CASSLASTPNSPLHF.

The chain employs TRBV11-2 and TRBJ2-5; D tentatively reads TRBD1 or TRBD2 (5 bases each). Trimming removed 5 bases at V and 7 bases at J, with 14 bases between. This CDR3 is 13 amino acids long. Germline V gives CDR1 SGHAT, CDR2 FQNNGV. CDR3 region: CASSLGDGTTQYF. DNA of the CDR3: TGTGCCAGCAGCCTAGGGGACGGAACGACCCAGTACTTC. The variable domain in full, completed from reference TRBV11-2 and TRBJ2-5, reads EAGVAQSPRYKIIEKRQSVAFWCNPISGHATLYWYQQILGQGPKLLIQFQNNGVVDDSQLPKDRFSAERLKGVDSTLKIQPAKLEDSAVYLCASSLGDGTTQYFGPGTRLLVL.

The chain employs TRBV19 and TRBJ1-1, with TRBD1 identical over 8 bases. The CDR3 covers 14 residues. The J segment lost 2 bases and the V segment lost 5 bases, leaving 4 bases of the junction unmatched. Germline lookup yields CDR1 LNHDA and CDR2 SQIVND (reference sequence). The CDR3 DNA is TGTGCCAGTAGTGGCGACAGGGGTAACACTGAAGCTTTCTTT. This codes for CASSGDRGNTEAFF. The entire variable domain, with the rest obtained from reference TRBV19 and TRBJ1-1, is as follows: DGGITQSPKYLFRKEGQNVTLSCEQNLNHDAMYWYRQDPGQGLRLIYYSQIVNDFQKGDIAEGYSVSREKKESFPLTVTSAQKNPTAFYLCASSGDRGNTEAFFGQGTRLTVV.

This chain uses TRBV20-1 with TRBJ1-2, with unresolved D. The V end lost 5 bases, the J end lost 4 bases, and 8 bases lay between the germline ends. The CDR3 spans 11 residues. Per germline, CDR1 DFQATT and CDR2 SNEGSKA (reference sequence). Here the CDR3 DNA reads TGCAGTGCTTCCCGACCCTATGGCTACACCTTC. Translating it yields CSASRPYGYTF.

The chain couples TRBV7-2 to TRBJ1-6; D gene uncertain. V lost 4 bases to trimming and J lost 14 bases, with 15 bases between them. The germline V gene has CDR1 SGHTA and CDR2 FQGNSA. The CDR3 totals 13 residues. The CDR3 nucleotides are TGTGCCAGCAGCTCCAACGTTGAATTGGCCCTCCACTTT. The encoded protein is CASSSNVELALHF.

The chain couples TRBV18 to TRBJ2-3; D perhaps matches TRBD1 (6 bases). This CDR3 has 15 residues. From germline, CDR1 is KGHSH and CDR2 LQKENI. V lost 2 bases and J lost 2, with 11 bases in between. CDR3 amino acids: CASSPVGGDTDTQYF. DNA of the CDR3: TGTGCCAGCTCACCAGTAGGGGGAGACACAGATACGCAGTATTTT.

The chain carries TRBV6-4 and TRBJ1-5; no reliable D call. This CDR3 contains 11 residues. With 2 bases removed from V and 7 bases from J, the gap between germline ends came to 3 bases. CDR1 is MRHNA and CDR2 is SNTAGT in the germline V gene. The CDR3 coding sequence is TGTGCCAGCAGTGACGAACAGCCCCAGCATTTT. Its protein product is CASSDEQPQHF.